The clone carrying this TCR beta chain was counted many times. Its antigen remains unknown. The sample originates from a study of T cells in Graves' hyperthyroidism and ophthalmopathy. Study overall: Specimen type is peripheral blood, collected at initial diagnosis prior to any treatment.

Ophthalmopathy patients had moderate-to-severe active disease, CAS ≥3, NOSPECS ≥4, and disease duration under 3 months. Exclusion criteria comprised uncontrolled infection, other autoimmune disease, pregnancy or lactation. Points from the study as a whole: Stable hyperthyroidism was told apart from ophthalmopathy by a model built on 13 V-J features.

RNA transcripts provided the source from which TCR beta CDR3 regions were amplified. When the TCR CDR3 underwent first-round RT-PCR, the HTBI primer set was used. Each CDR3 protein gets one entry after TCRdb re-called the multiplex PCR reads with MiXCR. This sample has about 600,000 distinct CDR3 sequences, with around 14% found just once. This CDR3 is built from 11 residues. V shed 6 bases and J shed 6 bases, with 8 bases lying between them. Germline V lookup: CDR1 MNHNS, CDR2 SASEGT. The TCR was taken from a woman under 30 with Graves' ophthalmopathy. Sequencing used blood. This chain links TRBV6-1 with TRBJ1-1; no reliable D call. The CDR3 region has the DNA TGTGCCAGCAGCCCGCTCGCTGAAGCTTTCTTT. This codes for CASSPLAEAFF.